Below, 5 T cell receptor beta chains from the same sample are listed, as sequenced in a study of blood T cells in healthy people across ages. Primed by a sample-barcoded 5' primer and a J-beta primer mix, a second PCR proceeded for about 6 to 11 cycles. TCRdb called the 5' RACE reads again in MiXCR, with one record for every CDR3 protein. The data show almost 550,000 distinct CDR3 sequences, with 20% to 30% seen just once and approximately 8.7% held by the top ten. The sample was also linked to a second study, of T cells of mothers and their children.

Sequenced input: blood. Source of these receptors: a boy younger than 18 in good health.

V and J are TRBV9 and TRBJ1-3; D is unclear. This CDR3 spans 15 amino acids. CDR1 is SGDLS and CDR2 is YYNGEE in the germline V gene. The germline V and J ends were trimmed by 4 bases and 0 bases, with 11 bases remaining between them. The CDR3: CASSPRAASGNTIYF. The DNA for the CDR3 is TGTGCCAGCAGCCCTAGGGCGGCCTCTGGAAACACCATATATTTT.

This clonotype has only a few counts. The chain couples TRBV20-1 to TRBJ1-4, with 8 nucleotides matching TRBD1. CDR3 size: 14 residues. The germline CDR1 and CDR2 sequences are DFQATT and SNEGSKA (reference sequence). V lost 6 bases, J lost 8 bases, and 11 bases stayed unmatched. The CDR3 DNA sequence: TGCAGTGCCCGGCTCCTCGGACAGGGAGAAAAACTGTTTTTT. Translation: CSARLLGQGEKLFF.

This sequence joins TRBV18 and TRBJ2-3; D is uncertain. Trimming shortened V by 1 base and J by 5 bases, and 7 bases separated the two germline ends. CDR1 and CDR2 from the germline V gene are KGHSH and LQKENI. The CDR3 consists of 13 residues. The CDR3 protein is CASSPLVRDTQYF. In DNA, the CDR3 is TGTGCCAGCTCACCACTAGTGCGAGATACGCAGTATTTT. The whole variable domain, remainder taken from reference TRBV18 and TRBJ2-3, is NAGVMQNPRHLVRRRGQEARLRCSPMKGHSHVYWYRQLPEEGLKFMVYLQKENIIDESGMPKERFSAEFPKEGPSILRIQQVVRGDSAAYFCASSPLVRDTQYFGPGTRLTVL.

The chain recombines TRBV7-9 with TRBJ2-2; D gene unclear. From germline, CDR1 is SEHNR and CDR2 FQNEAQ (reference sequence). This CDR3 has 14 residues. V lost 3 bases and J 7 bases, leaving 12 bases between the germline ends. Written as DNA, the CDR3 is TGTGCCAGCAGCTTTGTTGAGATTATCGGGGAGCTGTTTTTT. The encoded protein is CASSFVEIIGELFF.

This clonotype was counted many times. V and J are TRBV6-1 and TRBJ1-6; D might be TRBD1 (6 bases). From germline, CDR1 is MNHNS and CDR2 SASEGT. The V gene lost 4 bases and the J gene lost 10 bases, with 14 bases spanning the gap. This CDR3 is built from 14 residues. The CDR3, as DNA: TGTGCCAGCAGTGGTAACAGGGAGAACTCACCCCTCCACTTT. It translates to CASSGNRENSPLHF.